This TCR beta chain was captured by sequencing in a study of T cells after yellow fever vaccination (dated by TCRdb to about 2019). Regarding the research as a whole: The SMART-Seq v4 Ultra Low Input RNA kit was used to prepare libraries from fractions with low cell numbers. To follow T-cell clones before and after primary and booster YFV17D yellow fever vaccination, bulk TCR alpha and beta repertoires were sequenced over time. Two healthy male donors made up the cohort, one aged 18 to 29 years and the other aged 30 to 40 years. Bulk PBMC replicates and cell subsets were isolated from blood drawn at multiple timepoints before and after both primary and secondary immunization.

In the paper's terms, the treatment or condition label means: live attenuated yellow fever vaccine strain. At each blood-draw timepoint, two biological replicates of bulk PBMCs were obtained. A standard Ficoll-Paque protocol was used to isolate PBMCs from peripheral blood. TriZol was used to extract RNA from bulk PBMCs, CD4 and CD8 fractions, and dextramer-positive and dextramer-negative fractions. TCR cDNA was made using 5'RACE template switching, a step that added a universal primer site and unique molecular identifiers. Priming for cDNA synthesis came from both the TCR alpha and TCR beta constant segments. Library amplification used two PCR steps, and the second PCR step added sample barcodes and sequencing adapters. Sequencing of the libraries was done on either Illumina HiSeq 2500 (2x100 bp) or NovaSeq (2x150 bp). As for how the authors treated the data: MIGEC was used to demultiplex reads and collapse the reads into UMI consensus sequences, and MiXCR was used for V(D)J alignment. Vaccine-responding clonotypes were identified with edgeR using replicate PBMC samples, with FDR below 0.01 and a log2 fold change above 5 up to day 15 being required. Bulk clonotypes were assigned CD4 or CD8 identity according to which sequenced CD4 or CD8 repertoire held them at higher abundance. TCRdb trimmed the raw reads at Q25, called clones with MiXCR and kept productive beta chains. Entries are consolidated by CDR3 protein sequence, retaining the most common genes and DNA. TCRdb's processing, not the authors' own work, is the source of the V and J calls. Within this sample are some 560,000 distinct CDR3 sequences, with approximately 21% of them counted one time only. The ten largest account for 14% of the sample.

Concerning this clonotype itself: The clone's antigen remains unknown. No quality values exist for individual bases; no much larger clone is one base distant.

Results the study describes overall, beyond this receptor: The secondary T-cell response was weaker than the primary response but faster, peaking on day 5 instead of day 15. After the booster, most of the clones that had expanded following primary vaccination were detected again (roughly 96% of CD4 and around 90% of CD8), which suggests that memory was broadly maintained. The study included only a couple of donors, which limits how far the findings can be generalized. A small share of clonotypes was detected in both CD4 and CD8 compartments, with the overlap likely arising from convergent recombination. Because abundant contaminating clonotypes from the bulk population could be contained in FACS-sorted repertoires, computational filtering was required.

This material consisted of PBMCs, taken 15 days after the yellow fever booster vaccination. This receptor was taken from a man aged 30 to 39 who received the YFV17D yellow fever vaccine.

The CDR3 is CASSPWQDHEQYF. Here is the DNA: TGTGCCAGCTCACCATGGCAGGACCACGAGCAGTACTTC. Here the chain combines TRBV18 and TRBJ2-7, with the D gene too uncertain to name. Taken from cysteine to phenylalanine, the CDR3 has 13 residues. Solely the CDR3 DNA is kept, with 39 bases framed from the first base. The germline V gene yields KGHSH for CDR1 and LQKENI for CDR2. V loses 2 bases, J loses 5 bases, and the germline ends lie 10 bases apart.